The clone carrying this TCR beta chain was picked up a small number of times. Its matching antigen is unknown. This record belongs to a study of blood T cells in healthy people across ages. Study findings and constraints: Researchers judged that diversity estimates from one million T cells fell short of true values. Naive T cell percentage by flow cytometry tracked strongly with beta diversity. Per million T cells, the diversity of TCR beta decreased roughly linearly as age advanced.

The use of a sample-barcoded 5' primer and a J-beta primer mix characterized a second PCR of 7 to 11 cycles. TCRdb re-called the 5' RACE reads with MiXCR, one entry per CDR3 protein. There are about 1.8 million distinct CDR3 sequences in the sample; 49% occur only once, and approximately 2.1% lies in the top ten. CDR3 length: 17 residues. Germline CDR1 is MGHRA and CDR2 is YSYEKL. Peripheral blood was drawn, approximately 9.5 milliliters per donor. The chain combines TRBV4-1 with TRBJ2-7; 12 nucleotides line up with TRBD1. The DNA end favors TRBJ2-5, so the J call may be wrong. Sequences were obtained from blood. The sequence derives from a woman aged 40 to 50 in good health. CDR3 protein: CASSQDPSGQGAKTQYF. For the CDR3, the DNA is TGCGCCAGCAGCCAAGATCCTTCGGGACAGGGGGCGAAGACCCAGTACTTC.